This paragraph covers one T cell receptor beta chain sequence. What it recognizes is unknown. The V end lost 0 bases, the J end lost 2 bases, and 16 bases lay between the germline ends. The germline V gene encodes CDR1 SNHLY and CDR2 FYNNEI. The CDR3 spans 18 residues. This record comes from a study of T cell responses to AZD1222 COVID-19 vaccine. Study conclusions and caveats: The donors showed a predominance of white British ancestry and of females, with possible underestimation of clonal diversity. Spike-specific TCRs gained breadth and depth after people received two AZD1222 doses.

The protocol was immunoSEQ multiplex PCR, while the TCRdb copy is restricted to in-frame clones and leaves out a portion. The sample consists of about 110,000 clones, roughly nine tenths of them appearing once. This receptor was identified in an adult in good health. The chain has TRBV2 and TRBJ2-2; D not resolved. The starting material was peripheral blood, obtained on day 0 of AZD1222 vaccination. The CDR3 loop reads CASSEALYLETNTGELFF. The DNA for the CDR3 is TGTGCCAGCAGTGAAGCTTTGTACTTGGAAACTAACACCGGGGAGCTGTTTTTT.